A single sample gave rise to the 22 T cell receptor beta chains below, sequenced in a study of T-cell memory formation after mild COVID-19. One entry per CDR3 protein, called by TCRdb with MiXCR from the 5' RACE reads. The sample comprises a few hundred thousand distinct CDR3 sequences, around 25% of which are singletons, and under 15% rests with the top ten. The source material was PBMCs or a T cell subset sorted from them (not recorded which). The receptors originated from an adult woman who had mild COVID-19 (a few samples of this study predate the infection). Cell type and time point are not known.

In this sample, this clonotype turned up a few times. The chain has TRBV5-1 and TRBJ1-1; a possible D gene is TRBD1 (6 bases). Per the germline V gene, CDR1 is SGHRS and CDR2 is YFSETQ. CDR3 length: 17 amino acids. The V end lost 1 base, the J end lost 1 base, and 17 bases lay between the germline ends. The CDR3 spells CASSLSPSTGKNTEAFF. CDR3 nucleotides: TGCGCCAGCAGCTTGTCCCCCTCTACAGGGAAGAACACTGAAGCTTTCTTT.

There are a few counts of this clonotype. The chain recombines TRBV7-9 with TRBJ2-7, with a weak D call TRBD1 (5 bases). CDR3 size: 14 residues. The germline V and J ends were trimmed by 0 bases and 3 bases, with 9 bases remaining between them. The V gene's germline CDR1 is SEHNR and CDR2 FQNEAQ (reference sequence). The CDR3 nucleotides read TGTGCCAGCAGCTTAGCCCCCAGGGACTACGAGCAGTACTTC. Translating gives CASSLAPRDYEQYF. The full variable domain, with the rest looked up from reference TRBV7-9 and TRBJ2-7, is DTGVSQNPRHKITKRGQNVTFRCDPISEHNRLYWYRQTLGQGPEFLTYFQNEAQLEKSRLLSDRFSAERPKGSFSTLEIQRTEQGDSAMYLCASSLAPRDYEQYFGPGTRLTVT.

With respect to this clonotype: The junction departs from the called germline gene at one end, perhaps through a read error. The chain couples TRBV7-3 to TRBJ2-5; D may be TRBD1 (6 bases). This CDR3 comprises 13 residues. The germline V gene has CDR1 SGHTA and CDR2 FQGTGA. Here the CDR3 reads CASSITGSETQYF. In DNA, the CDR3 is TGTGCCAGCAGCATAACAGGGTCCGAGACCCAGTACTTC.

This chain joins TRBV6-6 and TRBJ1-1, with D unresolved. V lost 8 bases and J 10 bases, leaving 11 bases between the germline ends. Germline CDR1 and CDR2: MNHNY and SVGAGI (reference sequence). The CDR3 has 10 amino acids. CDR3 DNA: TGTGCCAGCGTTGGTCACGGAGCTTTCTTT. It translates to CASVGHGAFF.

A few counts support this clonotype. The gene calls are TRBV29-1 and TRBJ2-3; 9 bases line up with TRBD2. From germline, CDR1 is SQVTM and CDR2 ANQGSEA. The CDR3 extends over 13 amino acids. Trimming took 6 bases from V and 6 from J; bases not matched to a gene: 7. In nucleotides, the CDR3 is TGCAGCGTCGGGCGGGGGGGCCCCGATACGCAGTATTTT. Translation gives CSVGRGGPDTQYF.

J is TRBJ2-1 and V is TRBV20-1; D is ambiguous. Trimming removed 7 bases from V and 4 bases from J, with 14 bases in between. Germline loops: CDR1 DFQATT, CDR2 SNEGSKA (reference sequence). The CDR3 sequence is 13 residues long. The CDR3 protein is CSGLRVLYNEQFF. The CDR3 bases are TGCAGTGGTCTTAGGGTCCTGTACAATGAGCAGTTCTTC.

This chain uses TRBV29-1 with TRBJ2-7; D uncertain. Trimming removed 6 bases from V and 13 bases from J, with 19 bases in between. CDR1 is SQVTM and CDR2 is ANQGSEA in the germline V gene. This CDR3 comprises 11 residues. In nucleotides, the CDR3 is TGCAGCGTGGTCCTTAGGGATCTCCGTTACTTC. Translated: CSVVLRDLRYF.

In its sample, this clonotype was seen many times. The chain couples TRBV9 to TRBJ2-1, with 9 bases aligning to TRBD1. The CDR3 totals 16 residues. V lost 3 bases, J lost 8 bases, and 12 bases stayed unmatched. Germline lookup yields CDR1 SGDLS and CDR2 YYNGEE. This CDR3 is CASSARTGDSWDEQFF. CDR3 DNA sequence: TGTGCCAGCAGCGCCCGGACAGGGGACAGCTGGGATGAGCAGTTCTTC.

The CDR3 DNA follows: TGTGCCAGCAGTACGATCGCAGATACGCAGTATTTT. Its translation: CASSTIADTQYF. The rearrangement links TRBV11-2 to TRBJ2-3, with D uncertain. Per the germline V gene, CDR1 is SGHAT and CDR2 is FQNNGV. Trimming pared 6 bases from V and 4 bases from J, leaving 8 bases between. The CDR3 consists of 12 residues.

The chain carries TRBV5-6 and TRBJ1-5, with D perhaps TRBD1 (5 bases). V was shortened by 0 bases and J by 7 bases, with 14 bases between the two germline ends. Germline V gene sequence: CDR1 SGHDT, CDR2 YYEEEE. The CDR3 is 15 residues long. The CDR3 here is CASSLASGGRQPQHF. The CDR3 DNA is TGTGCCAGCAGCTTGGCGAGCGGGGGGAGGCAGCCCCAGCATTTT.

This chain connects TRBV7-2 to TRBJ1-1; no definite D call. The V end lost 4 bases, the J end lost 4 bases, and 13 bases lay between the germline ends. From germline, CDR1 is SGHTA and CDR2 FQGNSA. This CDR3 is built from 14 residues. The CDR3 DNA follows: TGTGCCAGCAGCTCAGATTTCAGGAGCACTGAAGCTTTCTTT. Translating gives CASSSDFRSTEAFF.

This clonotype occurred a few times. Here the CDR3 DNA reads TGTGCCAGCAGCCAAGACCGACGGGGGGAGGGCACAGATACGCAGTATTTT. Residues: CASSQDRRGEGTDTQYF. This rearrangement joins TRBV4-2 to TRBJ2-3, with 7 positions matching TRBD2. J lost 1 base, V lost 0 bases, and 7 bases had no gene match. Germline CDR1 LGHNA, CDR2 YNFKEQ. CDR3 size: 17 residues.

This clonotype was detected a few times. This chain connects TRBV28 to TRBJ1-5; D is unclear. Looked up from germline, CDR1 is MDHEN and CDR2 is SYDVKM. Deletions cut 6 bases from V and 5 bases from J, with 8 bases between. This CDR3 spans 12 amino acids. The CDR3 reads CASSPPHQPQHF. The DNA of the CDR3 is TGTGCCAGCAGCCCCCCGCATCAGCCCCAGCATTTT.

The rearrangement links TRBV7-2 to TRBJ2-7, with 10 positions matching TRBD2. The V gene's germline CDR1 is SGHTA and CDR2 FQGNSA. V lost 2 bases, J lost 0 bases, and 1 base stayed unmatched. This CDR3 is 15 amino acids long. The CDR3 loop reads CASSLTSGNSYEQYF. The CDR3 region has the DNA TGTGCCAGCAGCTTAACTAGCGGGAACTCCTACGAGCAGTACTTC.

The rearrangement links TRBV7-9 to TRBJ2-7, with D perhaps TRBD1 (6 bases). With 3 bases removed from V and 3 bases from J, the gap between germline ends came to 9 bases. The CDR3 loop spans 13 amino acids. The germline gives CDR1 SEHNR, CDR2 FQNEAQ (reference sequence). CDR3: CASSLTGFYEQYF. CDR3 DNA sequence: TGTGCCAGCAGCTTGACAGGCTTCTACGAGCAGTACTTC.

The chain links TRBV6-2 or TRBV6-3 to TRBJ1-2; 7 bases line up with TRBD1. Germline CDR1 is MNHEY and CDR2 is SVGEGT. V lost 6 bases, J lost 7 bases, and 8 bases stayed unmatched. This CDR3 is 13 amino acids long. The CDR3 loop reads CASRTTGTGGYTF. For the CDR3, the DNA is TGTGCCAGCAGAACGACAGGGACCGGTGGCTACACCTTC.

The table lists this clonotype with a few counts. The rearrangement uses TRBV5-4 and TRBJ2-5; D might be TRBD2 (5 bases). This CDR3 is built from 12 residues. The ends were cut back, 6 bases at V and 3 bases at J, with 9 bases in the middle. Germline V CDR1 and CDR2: SGHNT, YYREEE (reference sequence). The CDR3 DNA follows: TGTGCCAGCAAACGGGGAAAAGAGACCCAGTACTTC. As protein: CASKRGKETQYF.

The rearrangement links TRBV2 to TRBJ2-7; 8 bases are a match to TRBD1. The CDR3 sequence is 14 residues long. Germline CDR1 SNHLY, CDR2 FYNNEI. After removal of 7 bases from V and 2 bases from J, the junction contained 7 bases not matched to a gene. The CDR3 is CASTKAGGTYEQYF. The CDR3 region has the DNA TGTGCCAGCACCAAGGCAGGGGGCACCTACGAGCAGTACTTC.

This rearrangement joins TRBV29-1 to TRBJ1-1; perhaps TRBD1 as D (5 bases). V was pared by 6 bases and J by 6 bases, with 11 bases between. Germline CDR1 SQVTM, CDR2 ANQGSEA. The CDR3 spans 11 residues. The chain's CDR3 is CSVARQPEAFF. CDR3 coding DNA: TGCAGCGTAGCAAGACAGCCTGAAGCTTTCTTT.

The gene calls are TRBV4-2 and TRBJ1-1, with D perhaps TRBD1 (5 bases). With 1 base removed from V and 6 bases from J, the gap between germline ends came to 15 bases. In germline, CDR1 is LGHNA, CDR2 YNFKEQ. CDR3 length: 15 residues. The CDR3 loop is CASSQVGGGRPEAFF. CDR3 coding DNA: TGTGCCAGCAGCCAAGTCGGCGGGGGAAGGCCTGAAGCTTTCTTT.

This clonotype has just a few counts. CDR3 DNA sequence: TGCAGTGCTAGAGATCGGGACGGAAACTATGGCTACACCTTC. As protein: CSARDRDGNYGYTF. The V call is TRBV20-1, the J call TRBJ1-2; a possible D gene is TRBD1 (5 bases). Trimming took 0 bases from V and 2 from J, leaving 10 bases between them. Germline V gene sequence: CDR1 DFQATT, CDR2 SNEGSKA (reference sequence). This CDR3 region has 14 residues.

The genes are TRBV7-2 and TRBJ1-1; D is perhaps TRBD1 (5 bases). The V end lost 0 bases, the J end lost 1 base, and 9 bases lay between the germline ends. Per germline, CDR1 SGHTA and CDR2 FQGNSA. The CDR3 covers 15 residues. CDR3 loop: CASSLATGPNTEAFF. For the CDR3, the DNA is TGTGCCAGCAGCTTAGCCACAGGTCCGAACACTGAAGCTTTCTTT.